The 5 T cell receptor beta chains listed next were all sequenced from one sample in a study of blood T cell repertoires in COVID-19. Sequencing was performed with immunoSEQ multiplex PCR; in TCRdb, only in-frame clones are kept and a portion is missing. Of 100,000 to 120,000 clones in the sample, 75% to 90% are singletons; the top ten hold 5% to 6%. The sample comprised peripheral blood. These receptors originate from a woman in her sixties with COVID-19, enrolled during active disease.

This chain links TRBV5-8 with TRBJ2-7, with 7 bases identical to TRBD1. Germline assignment: CDR1 SGHTS and CDR2 YDEGEE. This CDR3 has 16 residues. V shed 4 bases and J 6 bases; nucleotides not matched to a gene: 16. Written as DNA, the CDR3 is TGTGCCAGCAGCATCGGGTTGGGGACAGAATACTCCGAGCAGTACTTC. This gives the protein CASSIGLGTEYSEQYF.

The chain couples TRBV27 to TRBJ2-7; 7 bases align to TRBD1. The CDR3 length is 12 residues. The V segment lost 8 bases and the J segment 2 bases; nucleotides outside the gene matches: 3. The germline V gene has CDR1 MNHEY and CDR2 SMNVEV (reference sequence). CDR3 sequence (DNA): TGTGCCAGCGGGACAGATCCCTACGAGCAGTACTTC. Translating gives CASGTDPYEQYF.

The genes are TRBV5-1 and TRBJ2-5; 9 bases map to TRBD1. V shed 4 bases and J 2 bases; nucleotides not matched to a gene: 9. The CDR3 extends over 16 amino acids. Germline CDR1 reads SGHRS; CDR2 reads YFSETQ. CDR3: CASSLGLGQGQETQYF. As DNA, the CDR3 is TGCGCCAGCAGCCTGGGGCTGGGACAGGGTCAAGAGACCCAGTACTTC.

This chain uses TRBV12-3 or TRBV12-4 with TRBJ1-4; D is undetermined. The V and J ends lost 3 bases and 7 bases respectively, with 9 bases between them. This CDR3 has 13 residues. The DNA of the CDR3 is TGTGCCAGCAGTTTGGCGGCGTCTGAAAAACTGTTTTTT. Encoded protein: CASSLAASEKLFF.

The chain links TRBV19 to TRBJ1-1; TRBD1 aligns across 9 bases. CDR1 is LNHDA, CDR2 SQIVND, per germline (reference sequence). The V and J ends lost 5 bases and 4 bases, in that order; junction bases with no gene match: 5. The CDR3 is 14 residues long. CDR3 coding DNA: TGTGCCAGTAGTTGGGGACAGGGTCGCACTGAAGCTTTCTTT. This sequence encodes CASSWGQGRTEAFF.